This T cell receptor (beta chain) was captured by sequencing in a study of blood T cell repertoires in COVID-19. Study at large: From the United States, Italy and Spain came samples of acute and convalescent COVID-19. PBMCs, B-cell-depleted T cells, or T cells were the source of the cDNA or gDNA that made up the material.

Here immunoSEQ multiplex PCR was the method, and the copy in TCRdb shows in-frame clones only, minus some. This sample has 400,000 or so clones, with approximately 86% found just once. The germline V gene has CDR1 SGHRS and CDR2 YFSETQ. The ends lost 6 bases at V and 0 bases at J; junction bases unmatched: 4. The CDR3 is 15 amino acids. This receptor was identified in a human donor in a cohort sampled during active COVID-19. The sample comprised peripheral blood. The V and J genes are TRBV5-1 and TRBJ2-2, with TRBD1 identical over 8 bases. The CDR3 DNA reads as TGCGCCAGCACGTCGACAGGGGCGAACACCGGGGAGCTGTTTTTT. Amino acid sequence: CASTSTGANTGELFF.